The following is a TCR beta chain sequence with its context. Antigen specificity is unknown. This sample is part of a study of T-cell memory formation after mild COVID-19. The wider study: Most TCR clusters belonged to a single donor. General study findings and limits: CD8+ contracting clones occupied EMRA, while CD4+ ones occupied mainly CM and EM. Memory cells collected pre-infection included some clones that later responded, suggesting cross-reactive memory joined.

TCRdb re-derived calls from the 5' RACE reads in MiXCR, one entry per CDR3 protein. The sample carries about 150,000 distinct CDR3 sequences, 10% to 15% recorded once. V shed 0 bases, J shed 8 bases, and the junction held 9 bases outside the gene matches. Germline V lookup: CDR1 SGHAT, CDR2 FQNNGV. The CDR3 loop spans 15 amino acids. This TCR was sampled from a young man who had mild COVID-19 (a few samples of this study predate the infection). Cell type and time point are not known. The sample comprised PBMCs or a T cell subset sorted from them (not recorded which). The chain carries TRBV11-2 and TRBJ1-2; 7 bases are a match to TRBD1. CDR3: CASSLEEQGFYGYTF. The CDR3 nucleotides are TGTGCCAGCAGCTTAGAGGAACAGGGGTTCTACGGCTACACCTTC.